This T cell receptor (beta chain) was sequenced for a study of CD8+CD57+ T cells in acquired aplastic anemia. Across the study: Isolated CD4+ and CD8+ cells, once sorted, yielded DNA averaging roughly 3 ug. General observations from the study: About 29 sequences, all CD8+ CDR3, were shared between patients and controls.

This clonotype was observed a handful of times. No antigen is known for it. This could be a read error, since a much larger clone is one nucleotide away. The CDR3 is 15 residues long. Germline V gene lookup returns CDR1 MGHRA and CDR2 YSYEKL. Profiles of TCR beta VDJ and CDR3 were generated from a genomic DNA template. TCRdb independently ran MiXCR on the reads; one entry per CDR3 protein. Among 150,000 to 200,000 distinct CDR3 sequences listed, roughly 48% were seen once. Sequencing was done on patients that had shown CD8+CD57+ cell expansion by flow cytometry. Sequencing was performed on sorted CD4+, CD8+, or CD8+CD57+ T cells (not recorded which) from PBMCs. The sequence came from a human donor with aplastic anemia. The chain joins TRBV4-1 to TRBJ2-7; unclear D gene. CDR3: CASSQEPTAIYELYF. The CDR3 coding sequence is TGCGCCAGCAGCCAAGAGCCTACAGCAATCTACGAGCTGTACTTC.